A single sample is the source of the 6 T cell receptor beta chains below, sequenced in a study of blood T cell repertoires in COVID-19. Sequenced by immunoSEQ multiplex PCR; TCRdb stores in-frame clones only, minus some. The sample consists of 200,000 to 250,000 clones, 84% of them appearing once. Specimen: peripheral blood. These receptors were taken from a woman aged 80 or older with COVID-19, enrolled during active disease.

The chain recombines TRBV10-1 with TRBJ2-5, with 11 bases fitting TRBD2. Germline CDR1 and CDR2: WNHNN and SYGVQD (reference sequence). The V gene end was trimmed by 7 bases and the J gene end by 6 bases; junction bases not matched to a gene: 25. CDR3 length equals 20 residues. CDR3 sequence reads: CASIEALAGARGDLEQTQYF. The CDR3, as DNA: TGCGCCAGCATCGAGGCACTAGCGGGAGCCCGGGGTGACTTAGAACAGACCCAGTACTTC.

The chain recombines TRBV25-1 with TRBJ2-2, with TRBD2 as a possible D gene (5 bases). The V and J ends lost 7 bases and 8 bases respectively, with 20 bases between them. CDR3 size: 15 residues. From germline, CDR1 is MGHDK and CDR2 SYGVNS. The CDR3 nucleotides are TGTGCCAGCACCAAGCCCGGACTCCGAGGGGGGGAGCTGTTTTTT. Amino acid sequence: CASTKPGLRGGELFF.

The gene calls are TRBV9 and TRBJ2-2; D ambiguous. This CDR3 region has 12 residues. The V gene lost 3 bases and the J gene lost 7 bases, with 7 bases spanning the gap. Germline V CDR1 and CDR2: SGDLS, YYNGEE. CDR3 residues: CASSAYGGELFF. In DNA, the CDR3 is TGTGCCAGCAGCGCATACGGCGGGGAGCTGTTTTTT.

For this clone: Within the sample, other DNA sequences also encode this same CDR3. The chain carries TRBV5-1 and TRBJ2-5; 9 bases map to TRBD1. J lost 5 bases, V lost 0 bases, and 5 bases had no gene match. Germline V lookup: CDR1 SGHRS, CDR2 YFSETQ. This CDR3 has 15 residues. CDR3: CASSLDRGRGETQYF. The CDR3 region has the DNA TGCGCCAGCAGCTTGGACAGGGGGCGAGGGGAGACCCAGTACTTC.

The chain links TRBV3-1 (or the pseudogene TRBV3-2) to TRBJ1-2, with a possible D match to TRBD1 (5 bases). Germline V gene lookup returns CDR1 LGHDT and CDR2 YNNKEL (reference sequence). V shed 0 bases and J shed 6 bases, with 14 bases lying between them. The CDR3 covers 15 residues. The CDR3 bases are TGTGCCAGCAGCCAAGATTACGGGGCGGGGAATGGCTACACCTTC. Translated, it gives CASSQDYGAGNGYTF.

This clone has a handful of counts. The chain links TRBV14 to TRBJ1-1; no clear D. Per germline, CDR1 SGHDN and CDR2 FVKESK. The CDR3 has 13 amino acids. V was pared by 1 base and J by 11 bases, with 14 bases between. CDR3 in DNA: TGTGCCAGCAGCCAAGTTGACTCGGGAGGGGCTTTCTTT. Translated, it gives CASSQVDSGGAFF. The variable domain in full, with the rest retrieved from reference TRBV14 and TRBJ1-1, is EAGVTQFPSHSVIEKGQTVTLRCDPISGHDNLYWYRRVMGKEIKFLLHFVKESKQDESGMPNNRFLAERTGGTYSTLKVQPAELEDSGVYFCASSQVDSGGAFFGQGTRLTVV.